This T cell receptor beta chain was recovered during a study of T cell repertoires in cytomegalovirus infection. In its sample, this clonotype was seen a few times. Its target is unknown. TCRdb redid the calling of the reads with MiXCR, one entry per CDR3 protein. The table shows approximately 280,000 distinct CDR3 sequences, with about 20% occurring only once. Germline loops: CDR1 SGDLS, CDR2 YYNGEE. V was trimmed by 0 bases and J by 5 bases, leaving 11 bases between them. The CDR3 consists of 15 residues. Findings and limits, study-wide: The cumulative frequency of public TCR beta families distinguished individuals who carried CMV together with the relevant HLA. In two of eight donors, the top clonotype was HLA-C-restricted CMV-specific.

The gene calls are TRBV9 and TRBJ2-2; possibly TRBD2 for D (6 bases). The TCR originated in a human donor in good health (CMV status not recorded). Some clones in this sample may be carry-over from other donors' samples. The sample here was cultured PBMCs, taken from culture after CMV antigen stimulation. Here the CDR3 DNA reads TGTGCCAGCAGCGTAGTTTCGGGAGAGACCGGGGAGCTGTTTTTT. Amino acid sequence: CASSVVSGETGELFF.